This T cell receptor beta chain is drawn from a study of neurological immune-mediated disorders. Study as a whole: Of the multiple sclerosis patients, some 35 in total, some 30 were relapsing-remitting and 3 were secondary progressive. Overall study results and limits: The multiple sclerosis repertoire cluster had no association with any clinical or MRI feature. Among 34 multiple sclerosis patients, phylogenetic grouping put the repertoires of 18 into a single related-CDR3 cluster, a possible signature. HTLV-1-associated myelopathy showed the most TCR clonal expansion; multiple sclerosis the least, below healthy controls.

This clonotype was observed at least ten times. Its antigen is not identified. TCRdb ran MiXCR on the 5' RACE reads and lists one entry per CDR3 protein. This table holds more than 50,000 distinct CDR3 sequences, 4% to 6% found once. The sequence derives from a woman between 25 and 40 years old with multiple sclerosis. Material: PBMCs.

CDR3 loop: CASSRGGDGETQYF. As DNA, the CDR3 is TGTGCCAGCAGCCGAGGGGGAGACGGAGAGACCCAGTACTTC. The rearrangement joins TRBV3-1 to TRBJ2-5, with D perhaps matching TRBD1 (6 bases). Between the trimmed V and J ends, which lost 4 bases and 4 bases, there was a span of 13 bases. The CDR3 is made up of 14 amino acids. Per the germline V gene, CDR1 is LGHDT and CDR2 is YNNKEL (reference sequence).